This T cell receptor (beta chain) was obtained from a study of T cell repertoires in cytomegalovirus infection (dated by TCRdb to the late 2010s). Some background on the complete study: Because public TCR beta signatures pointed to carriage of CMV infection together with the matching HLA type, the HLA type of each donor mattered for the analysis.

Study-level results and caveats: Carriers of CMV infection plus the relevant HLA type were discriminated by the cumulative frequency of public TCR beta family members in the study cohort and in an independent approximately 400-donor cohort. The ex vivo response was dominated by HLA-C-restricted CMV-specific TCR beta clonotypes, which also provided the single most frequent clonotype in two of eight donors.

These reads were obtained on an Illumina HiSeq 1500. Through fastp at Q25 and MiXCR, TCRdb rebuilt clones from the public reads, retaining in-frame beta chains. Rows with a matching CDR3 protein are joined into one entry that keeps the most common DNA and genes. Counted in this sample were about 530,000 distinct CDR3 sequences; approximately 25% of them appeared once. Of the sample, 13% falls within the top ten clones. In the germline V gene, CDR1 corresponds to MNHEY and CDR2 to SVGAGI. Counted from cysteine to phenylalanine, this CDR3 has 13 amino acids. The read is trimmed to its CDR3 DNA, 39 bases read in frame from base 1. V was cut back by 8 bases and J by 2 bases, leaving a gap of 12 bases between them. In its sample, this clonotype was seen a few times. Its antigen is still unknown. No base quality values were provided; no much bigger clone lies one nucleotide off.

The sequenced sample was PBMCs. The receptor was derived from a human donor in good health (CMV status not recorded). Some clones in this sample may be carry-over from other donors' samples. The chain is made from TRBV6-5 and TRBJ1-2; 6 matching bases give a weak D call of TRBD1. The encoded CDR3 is CASRDITNYGYTF. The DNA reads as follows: TGTGCCAGCCGGGACATTACCAACTATGGCTACACCTTC.